This passage covers 26 T cell receptor beta chains from one sample sequenced in a study of early T cells in non-severe SARS-CoV-2 infection. MiXCR was run by TCRdb on the 5' RACE reads, yielding one entry per CDR3 protein. The data contain more than 85,000 distinct CDR3 sequences, around 16% of them seen just once; the ten biggest clones take up 1.3%. The specimen sequenced was whole blood. The receptors shown here come from an adult who was a healthcare worker with PCR-confirmed SARS-CoV-2 infection or an uninfected control (not recorded which).

This clonotype has ten or more counts. V gene TRBV7-8 combines with J gene TRBJ2-1; 7 bases are shared with TRBD2. The V gene end was trimmed by 2 bases and the J gene end by 5 bases; junction bases not matched to a gene: 6. Germline values: CDR1 SGHVS, CDR2 FQNEAQ. The length of the CDR3 is 15 residues. In DNA form, the CDR3 reads TGTGCCAGCAGCTTACCTCCTAGCGGCCACAATGAGCAGTTCTTC. It yields the protein CASSLPPSGHNEQFF.

The V call is TRBV6-2 or TRBV6-3, the J call TRBJ1-1; TRBD1 matches at 8 bases. The germline V gene encodes CDR1 MNHEY and CDR2 SVGEGT. The CDR3 consists of 13 residues. Trimming removed 7 bases from V and 7 bases from J; junction bases left unmatched: 8. The CDR3, as DNA: TGTGCCAGCACCATACGACAGGGGCTTGAAGCTTTCTTT. It yields the protein CASTIRQGLEAFF.

This clonotype was recorded at least ten times. The chain combines TRBV5-4 with TRBJ2-7; tentative D call: TRBD1 (6 bases). CDR1 is SGHNT, CDR2 YYREEE, per germline (reference sequence). The CDR3 totals 14 residues. V was clipped by 0 bases and J by 5 bases, with 12 bases between them. The CDR3 reads CASSLGQGYNEQYF. CDR3 sequence (DNA): TGTGCCAGCAGCTTGGGGCAGGGGTATAACGAGCAGTACTTC.

The V gene is TRBV6-2 or TRBV6-3, the J gene TRBJ1-1; perhaps TRBD1 as D (5 bases). The CDR3 covers 12 residues. V dropped 5 bases and J dropped 11 bases, with 15 bases sitting between them. In germline, CDR1 is MNHEY, CDR2 SVGEGT. The CDR3 region has the DNA TGTGCCAGCAGTCCCCGACGGCCAGGGGCTTTCTTT. It is translated as CASSPRRPGAFF.

This clonotype was counted many times. V gene TRBV10-2 combines with J gene TRBJ1-1; D not resolved. The V gene's germline CDR1 is WSHSY and CDR2 SAAADI. Trimming stripped 5 bases from V and 3 bases from J, with 13 bases between. The length of the CDR3 is 14 residues. The CDR3 DNA reads TGCGCCAGCAGTCCTCGACCTCAGGACACTGAAGCTTTCTTT. Protein sequence: CASSPRPQDTEAFF.

The chain recombines TRBV24-1 with TRBJ2-3; a weak D match, TRBD2 (6 bases). The CDR3 loop spans 17 amino acids. V shed 4 bases and J shed 1 base, with 17 bases lying between them. In germline, CDR1 is KGHDR, CDR2 SFDVKD. The CDR3 loop is CATSEPGLSLGTDTQYF. CDR3 DNA sequence: TGTGCCACCAGTGAACCGGGACTCTCCCTCGGCACAGATACGCAGTATTTT.

V gene TRBV12-3 or TRBV12-4 combines with J gene TRBJ1-5, with 9 bases identical to TRBD1. The CDR3 is made up of 13 amino acids. V was pared by 6 bases and J by 4 bases, with 1 base of the junction left unmatched. CDR3 DNA: TGTGCCAGCAGAGACAGGGGGAATCAGCCCCAGCATTTT. Its translation is CASRDRGNQPQHF.

This clonotype was seen repeatedly, ten times or more. The chain uses TRBV25-1 and TRBJ1-1, with a weak D call TRBD1 (5 bases). V lost 5 bases and J lost 0, with 10 bases in between. The length of the CDR3 is 14 residues. Germline V gene data show CDR1 as MGHDK and CDR2 as SYGVNS. The CDR3 DNA sequence: TGTGCCAGCAGTCCGGGACGAATGAACACTGAAGCTTTCTTT. It yields the protein CASSPGRMNTEAFF.

Ten or more counts support this clonotype. The chain joins TRBV20-1 to TRBJ1-5; D unclear. CDR3 size: 13 residues. Per the germline V gene, CDR1 is DFQATT and CDR2 is SNEGSKA (reference sequence). Trimming shortened V by 3 bases and J by 7 bases, and 13 bases separated the two germline ends. The CDR3 sequence: CSARVGSGQPQHF. CDR3 coding DNA: TGCAGTGCTAGGGTGGGGAGTGGGCAGCCCCAGCATTTT.

The rearrangement joins TRBV6-2 or TRBV6-3 to TRBJ2-1; TRBD2 might be the D (5 bases). V dropped 6 bases and J dropped 6 bases, with 12 bases sitting between them. The CDR3 has 13 amino acids. CDR1 MNHEY and CDR2 SVGEGT come from the germline V gene. The CDR3 loop is CASRANLANEQFF. Here the CDR3 DNA reads TGTGCCAGCAGAGCCAACCTAGCCAATGAGCAGTTCTTC.

This clonotype was observed a few times. The rearrangement uses TRBV29-1 and TRBJ2-5; 7 bases are shared with TRBD1. The germline V gene encodes CDR1 SQVTM and CDR2 ANQGSEA. The trim removed 0 bases at V and 1 base at J, leaving 8 bases unmatched. This CDR3 spans 16 amino acids. This chain's CDR3 is CSVEDTDRVGQETQYF. CDR3 DNA: TGCAGCGTTGAAGACACCGACAGGGTAGGCCAAGAGACCCAGTACTTC.

The chain links TRBV7-2 to TRBJ1-3; D not certain. V was pared by 4 bases and J by 3 bases, with 7 bases between. Germline-derived CDR1 and CDR2 are SGHTA and FQGNSA. The CDR3 contains 13 residues. The CDR3 nucleotides read TGTGCCAGCAGCTCCCTCGTTGGAAACACCATATATTTT. Translated, it gives CASSSLVGNTIYF. The entire variable domain, with the rest obtained from reference TRBV7-2 and TRBJ1-3, is as follows: GAGVSQSPSNKVTEKGKDVELRCDPISGHTALYWYRQSLGQGLEFLIYFQGNSAPDKSGLPSDRFSAERTGGSVSTLTIQRTQQEDSAVYLCASSSLVGNTIYFGEGSWLTVV.

This clonotype was seen a few times. This chain links TRBV29-1 with TRBJ2-5; 9 nucleotides agree with TRBD2. With 4 bases clipped from V and 2 bases from J, the junction kept 2 bases outside the gene matches. The CDR3 consists of 13 residues. From germline, CDR1 is SQVTM and CDR2 ANQGSEA. The DNA for the CDR3 is TGCAGCGTTGCCCTAGCGGGACAAGAGACCCAGTACTTC. This sequence encodes CSVALAGQETQYF.

In its sample, this clonotype was seen many times. This sequence joins TRBV25-1 and TRBJ1-1; possible D gene TRBD1, 5 bases. Germline lookup yields CDR1 MGHDK and CDR2 SYGVNS. V was cut by 7 bases and J by 6 bases, with 18 bases left in between. This CDR3 is 14 amino acids long. The CDR3 sequence is CASTPWGPGPEAFF. As DNA, the CDR3 is TGTGCCAGCACCCCTTGGGGCCCGGGCCCTGAAGCTTTCTTT.

This clonotype came up many times. The V call is TRBV11-2, the J call TRBJ2-6; D is unresolved. The CDR3 is 15 amino acids. Trimming left V 1 base short and J 3 bases short, with 7 bases between. Germline assignment: CDR1 SGHAT and CDR2 FQNNGV. CDR3 protein: CASSLGDGGANVLTF. The CDR3 region has the DNA TGTGCCAGCAGCTTAGGCGACGGTGGGGCCAACGTCCTGACTTTC. Supplemented by reference TRBV11-2 and TRBJ2-6, the full variable domain reads EAGVAQSPRYKIIEKRQSVAFWCNPISGHATLYWYQQILGQGPKLLIQFQNNGVVDDSQLPKDRFSAERLKGVDSTLKIQPAKLEDSAVYLCASSLGDGGANVLTFGAGSRLTVL.

This clonotype was picked up a small number of times. This chain links TRBV7-9 with TRBJ2-7, with TRBD1 matching 7 bases. The V gene's germline CDR1 is SEHNR and CDR2 FQNEAQ (reference sequence). This CDR3 contains 13 residues. V trimming: 5 bases; J trimming: 6 bases; junction bases outside the gene matches: 7. The CDR3 here is CASSPRQGPEQYF. As DNA, the CDR3 is TGTGCCAGCAGCCCCAGACAGGGTCCCGAGCAGTACTTC.

CDR3 protein: CASRRDQQGDETQYF. As DNA, the CDR3 is TGTGCCAGCAGGCGTGACCAACAGGGGGATGAGACCCAGTACTTC. The J gene is TRBJ2-5, the V gene TRBV7-9, with 8 bases identical to TRBD1. The CDR3 length is 15 residues. In germline, CDR1 is SEHNR, CDR2 FQNEAQ (reference sequence). The trim removed 6 bases at V and 5 bases at J, leaving 11 bases unmatched.

This clonotype has ten or more counts. The chain links TRBV5-6 to TRBJ1-2; D possibly corresponds to TRBD1 (6 bases). The CDR3 consists of 17 residues. The germline V gene encodes CDR1 SGHDT and CDR2 YYEEEE. V lost 2 bases and J 6 bases, leaving 23 bases between the germline ends. CDR3 coding DNA: TGTGCCAGCAGCTTTTTCACCGGGACAACCGTTACTAATGGCTACACCTTC. Its protein is CASSFFTGTTVTNGYTF.

This clonotype was seen a handful of times. The V gene is TRBV6-2 or TRBV6-3, the J gene TRBJ2-1; no firm D call. CDR3 size: 13 residues. V was trimmed by 2 bases and J by 8 bases, leaving 10 bases between them. Per germline, CDR1 MNHEY and CDR2 SVGEGT. The CDR3 DNA follows: TGTGCCAGCAGTTACCTCCCTCGGGATGAGCAGTTCTTC. Translating it yields CASSYLPRDEQFF.

CDR3 sequence: CAISIDRNTEAFF. CDR3 coding DNA: TGTGCCATCAGCATTGACAGAAACACTGAAGCTTTCTTT. This chain joins TRBV10-3 and TRBJ1-1, with a tentative D call TRBD1 (5 bases). Germline V gene lookup returns CDR1 ENHRY and CDR2 SYGVKD. V was pared by 6 bases and J by 2 bases, with 10 bases between. CDR3 length: 13 residues.

This clonotype has at least ten counts. This chain links TRBV7-2 with TRBJ2-7; 7 bases fit TRBD2. Germline values: CDR1 SGHTA, CDR2 FQGNSA. J was trimmed by 2 bases and V by 1 base; bases with no gene match: 5. CDR3 length equals 15 residues. Written as DNA, the CDR3 is TGTGCCAGCAGCTTAGGGGGAGGGAGCCCCTACGAGCAGTACTTC. Translation: CASSLGGGSPYEQYF. The whole variable domain, filled in from reference TRBV7-2 and TRBJ2-7, reads GAGVSQSPSNKVTEKGKDVELRCDPISGHTALYWYRQSLGQGLEFLIYFQGNSAPDKSGLPSDRFSAERTGGSVSTLTIQRTQQEDSAVYLCASSLGGGSPYEQYFGPGTRLTVT.

On this clonotype itself: A junction end diverges from the germline sequence, so it may reflect a read error. V and J are TRBV6-6 and TRBJ1-1; the D gene is possibly TRBD1 (5 bases). Germline-derived CDR1 and CDR2 are MNHNY and SVGAGI (reference sequence). This CDR3 has 12 residues. The CDR3 reads CASSYTKSGADF. The CDR3 DNA follows: TGTGCCAGCAGTTACACTAAGTCCGGGGCAGACTTT.

The sample holds a few counts of this clonotype. The CDR3 spells CASSQEDRRNTEAFF. CDR3 nucleotides: TGTGCCAGCAGCCAAGAGGACAGGAGGAACACTGAAGCTTTCTTT. The chain carries TRBV14 and TRBJ1-1; 7 bases fit TRBD1. The V gene's germline CDR1 is SGHDN and CDR2 FVKESK. V gave up 0 bases and J gave up 1 base; unmatched junction bases: 2. The CDR3 runs to 15 residues. The whole variable domain, remainder taken from reference TRBV14 and TRBJ1-1, is EAGVTQFPSHSVIEKGQTVTLRCDPISGHDNLYWYRRVMGKEIKFLLHFVKESKQDESGMPNNRFLAERTGGTYSTLKVQPAELEDSGVYFCASSQEDRRNTEAFFGQGTRLTVV.

The rearrangement links TRBV4-2 to TRBJ1-1, with TRBD1 matching 7 bases. CDR1 and CDR2 (germline): LGHNA, YNFKEQ. CDR3 length: 15 amino acids. V lost 2 bases and J lost 0; bases outside the gene matches: 3. Here the CDR3 DNA reads TGTGCCAGCAGCCAACCGGGACAGATGAACACTGAAGCTTTCTTT. It encodes CASSQPGQMNTEAFF.

This clonotype was seen only a few times. The V call is TRBV10-3, the J call TRBJ1-4; D is perhaps TRBD1 (5 bases). The V end lost 6 bases, the J end lost 11 bases, and 13 bases lay between the germline ends. The CDR3 is made up of 12 amino acids. Per the germline V gene, CDR1 is ENHRY and CDR2 is SYGVKD. CDR3 residues: CAISSQGRKLFF. The DNA of the CDR3 is TGTGCCATCAGCAGTCAGGGACGGAAACTGTTTTTT.

About this clonotype: The CDR3 ends on some other residue instead of the conserved phenylalanine or tryptophan, so this is likely a read error. The V gene is TRBV5-4, the J gene TRBJ2-3; tentative D call: TRBD1 (6 bases). The CDR3 runs 15 residues. V dropped 3 bases and J dropped 0 bases, with 11 bases sitting between them. Germline V gene sequence: CDR1 SGHNT, CDR2 YYREEE (reference sequence). The CDR3 region has the DNA TGTGCCAGCAGCTACTACAGGGATAGCACAGATACGCAGTATGTT. Amino acid sequence: CASSYYRDSTDTQYV.